This TCR beta chain is drawn from a study of cytomegalovirus exposure and HLA in healthy donors. The study, taken as a whole, reports: Some V segments, TRBV6-2 and TRBV6-3 among them, were indistinguishable and were therefore excluded.

V was trimmed by 6 bases and J by 4 bases, leaving 21 bases between them. CDR1 is SEHNR, CDR2 FQNEAQ, per germline (reference sequence). The CDR3 contains 16 residues. The PCR employed 60 Vbeta primers together with 13 Jbeta primers. TCRdb's table, derived via immunoSEQ multiplex PCR, lists solely in-frame clones and lacks some. This sample has approximately 220,000 clones, with approximately 80% found just once. About this clone itself: Its antigen is as yet unknown.

What was sequenced was PBMCs. The V gene is TRBV7-9, the J gene TRBJ1-1, with D perhaps matching TRBD1 (6 bases). This TCR came from a boy aged 2 to 9 in good health and CMV-seronegative. CDR3 amino acids: CASRIGRGARSTEAFF. The CDR3 nucleotides read TGTGCCAGCAGAATAGGGCGGGGGGCTAGGAGCACTGAAGCTTTCTTT.